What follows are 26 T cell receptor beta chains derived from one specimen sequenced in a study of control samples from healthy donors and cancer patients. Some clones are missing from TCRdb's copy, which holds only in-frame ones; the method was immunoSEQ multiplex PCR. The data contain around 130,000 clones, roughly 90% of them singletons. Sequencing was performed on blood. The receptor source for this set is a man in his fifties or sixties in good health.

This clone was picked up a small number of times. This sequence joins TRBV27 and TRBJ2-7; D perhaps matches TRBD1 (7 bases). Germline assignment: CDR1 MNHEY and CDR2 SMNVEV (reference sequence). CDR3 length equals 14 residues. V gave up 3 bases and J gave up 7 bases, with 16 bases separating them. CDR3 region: CASSLGLRDREQYF. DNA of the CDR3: TGTGCCAGCAGTTTGGGACTCCGGGACAGAGAGCAGTACTTC.

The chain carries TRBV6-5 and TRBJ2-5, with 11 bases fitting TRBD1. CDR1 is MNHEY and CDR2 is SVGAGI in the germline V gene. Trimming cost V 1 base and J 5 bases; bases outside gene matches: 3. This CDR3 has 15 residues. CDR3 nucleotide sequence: TGTGCCAGCAGTTACTTCCGGGACAGGGGGGAGACCCAGTACTTC. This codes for CASSYFRDRGETQYF.

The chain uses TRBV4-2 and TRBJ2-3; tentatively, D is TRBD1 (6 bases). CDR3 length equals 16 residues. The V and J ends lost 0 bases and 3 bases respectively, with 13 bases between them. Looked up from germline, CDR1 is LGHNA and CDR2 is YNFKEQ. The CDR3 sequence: CASSQDGGHLTDTQYF. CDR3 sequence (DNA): TGTGCCAGCAGCCAAGATGGGGGACACCTAACAGATACGCAGTATTTT.

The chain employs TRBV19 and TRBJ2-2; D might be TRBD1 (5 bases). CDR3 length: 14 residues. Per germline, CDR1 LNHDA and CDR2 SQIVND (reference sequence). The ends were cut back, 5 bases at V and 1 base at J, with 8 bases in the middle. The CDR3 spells CASSAGQNTGELFF. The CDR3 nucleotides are TGTGCCAGTAGTGCCGGACAGAACACCGGGGAGCTGTTTTTT.

CDR3 sequence (DNA): TGTGCCTGGTCGCTTAGCGCTGAAGCTTTCTTT. Amino acids: CAWSLSAEAFF. The chain recombines TRBV30 with TRBJ1-1; D gene uncertain. Trimming left V 5 bases short and J 6 bases short, with 10 bases between. The CDR3 is made up of 11 amino acids. Germline V gives CDR1 GTSNPN, CDR2 SVGIG (reference sequence).

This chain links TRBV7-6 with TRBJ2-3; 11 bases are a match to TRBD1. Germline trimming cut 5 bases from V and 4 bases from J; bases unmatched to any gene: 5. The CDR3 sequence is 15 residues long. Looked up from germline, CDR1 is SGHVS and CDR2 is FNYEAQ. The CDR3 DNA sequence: TGTGCCAGCAGCCGGGGACAGGGGGTTTCAGATACGCAGTATTTT. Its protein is CASSRGQGVSDTQYF.

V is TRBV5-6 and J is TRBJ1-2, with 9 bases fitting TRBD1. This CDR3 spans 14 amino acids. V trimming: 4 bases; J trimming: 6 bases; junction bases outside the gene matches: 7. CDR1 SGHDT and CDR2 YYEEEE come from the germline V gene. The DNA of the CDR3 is TGTGCCAGCAGCCTGGACAGGGGACGAGATGGCTACACCTTC. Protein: CASSLDRGRDGYTF.

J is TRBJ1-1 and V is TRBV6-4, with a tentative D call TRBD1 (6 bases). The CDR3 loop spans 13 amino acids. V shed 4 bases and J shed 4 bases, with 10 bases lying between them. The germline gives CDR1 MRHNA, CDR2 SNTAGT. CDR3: CASSAQGGTEAFF. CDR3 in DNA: TGTGCCAGCAGTGCACAGGGAGGCACTGAAGCTTTCTTT.

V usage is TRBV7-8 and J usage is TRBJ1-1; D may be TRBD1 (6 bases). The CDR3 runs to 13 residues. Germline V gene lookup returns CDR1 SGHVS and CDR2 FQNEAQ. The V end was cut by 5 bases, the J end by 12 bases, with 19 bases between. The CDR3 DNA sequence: TGTGCCAGCAGCCCAATACGGGACACCGAATCTTTCTTT. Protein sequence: CASSPIRDTESFF.

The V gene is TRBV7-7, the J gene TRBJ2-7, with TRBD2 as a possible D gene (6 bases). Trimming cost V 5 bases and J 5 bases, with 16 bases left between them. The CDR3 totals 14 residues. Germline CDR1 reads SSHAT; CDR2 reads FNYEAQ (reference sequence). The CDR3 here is CASSLGPGRNEQYF. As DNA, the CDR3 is TGTGCCAGCAGCCTAGGACCAGGGAGGAACGAGCAGTACTTC.

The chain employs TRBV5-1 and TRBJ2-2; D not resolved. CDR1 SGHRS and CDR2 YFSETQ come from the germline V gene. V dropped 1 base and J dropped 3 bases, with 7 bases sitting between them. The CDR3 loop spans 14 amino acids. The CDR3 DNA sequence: TGCGCCAGCAGCTTGTCTGGGGACACCGGGGAGCTGTTTTTT. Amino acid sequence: CASSLSGDTGELFF.

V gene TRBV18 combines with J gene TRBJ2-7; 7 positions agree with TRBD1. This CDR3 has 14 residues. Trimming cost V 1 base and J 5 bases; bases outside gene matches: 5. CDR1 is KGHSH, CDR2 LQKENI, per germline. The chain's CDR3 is CASSPRQGLHEQYF. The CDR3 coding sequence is TGTGCCAGCTCACCACGACAGGGCTTACACGAGCAGTACTTC.

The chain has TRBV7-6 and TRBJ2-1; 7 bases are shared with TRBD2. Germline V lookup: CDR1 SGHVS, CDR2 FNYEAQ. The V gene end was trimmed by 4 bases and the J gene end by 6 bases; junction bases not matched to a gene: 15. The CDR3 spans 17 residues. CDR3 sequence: CASSSKGSRGDLNEQFF. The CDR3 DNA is TGTGCCAGCAGCTCAAAAGGTTCCCGGGGGGACCTCAATGAGCAGTTCTTC.

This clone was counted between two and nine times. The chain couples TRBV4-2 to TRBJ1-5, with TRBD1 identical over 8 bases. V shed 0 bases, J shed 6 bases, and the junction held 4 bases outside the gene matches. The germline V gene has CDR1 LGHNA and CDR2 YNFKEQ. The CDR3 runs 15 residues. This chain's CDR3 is CASSQETGAVQPQHF. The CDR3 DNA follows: TGTGCCAGCAGCCAAGAGACAGGGGCAGTTCAGCCCCAGCATTTT.

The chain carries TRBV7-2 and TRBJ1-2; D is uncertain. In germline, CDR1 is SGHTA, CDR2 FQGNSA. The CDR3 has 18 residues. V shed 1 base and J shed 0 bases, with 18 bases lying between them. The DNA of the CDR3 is TGTGCCAGCAGCTTAGTCCCCCCCGGCAACGGAGCTAACTATGGCTACACCTTC. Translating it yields CASSLVPPGNGANYGYTF. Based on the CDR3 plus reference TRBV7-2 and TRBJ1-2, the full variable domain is GAGVSQSPSNKVTEKGKDVELRCDPISGHTALYWYRQSLGQGLEFLIYFQGNSAPDKSGLPSDRFSAERTGGSVSTLTIQRTQQEDSAVYLCASSLVPPGNGANYGYTFGSGTRLTVV.

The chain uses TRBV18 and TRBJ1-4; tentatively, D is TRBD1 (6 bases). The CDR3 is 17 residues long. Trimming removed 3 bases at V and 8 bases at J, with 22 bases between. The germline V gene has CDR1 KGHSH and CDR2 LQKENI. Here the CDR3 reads CASSPPGGRGVEEKLFF. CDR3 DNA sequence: TGTGCCAGCTCACCTCCGGGGGGCAGGGGCGTAGAGGAAAAACTGTTTTTT.

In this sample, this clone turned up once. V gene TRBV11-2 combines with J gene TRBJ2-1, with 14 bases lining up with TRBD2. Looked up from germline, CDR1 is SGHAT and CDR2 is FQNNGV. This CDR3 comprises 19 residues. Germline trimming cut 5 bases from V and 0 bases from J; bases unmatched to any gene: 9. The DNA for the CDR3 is TGTGCCAGCAGCCGCTCGGGACTAGCGGGGGACGTCTCCTACAATGAGCAGTTCTTC. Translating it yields CASSRSGLAGDVSYNEQFF.

As DNA, the CDR3 is TGTGCCATCACCCCGACAGGGGGCGCAGGCACAGATACGCAGTATTTT. Translation: CAITPTGGAGTDTQYF. The V gene is TRBV10-3, the J gene TRBJ2-3, with TRBD1 matching over 10 bases. CDR1 and CDR2 from the germline V gene are ENHRY and SYGVKD. CDR3 size: 16 residues. V was clipped by 7 bases and J by 1 base; unmatched bases: 8.

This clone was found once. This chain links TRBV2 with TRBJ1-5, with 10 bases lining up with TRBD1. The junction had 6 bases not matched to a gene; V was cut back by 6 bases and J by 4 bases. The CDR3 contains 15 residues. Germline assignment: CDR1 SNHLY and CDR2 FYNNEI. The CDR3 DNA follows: TGTGCCAGCAGGGGACAGGGGACAGGAAATCAGCCCCAGCATTTT. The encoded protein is CASRGQGTGNQPQHF.

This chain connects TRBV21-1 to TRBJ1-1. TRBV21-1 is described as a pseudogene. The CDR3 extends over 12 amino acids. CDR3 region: CASSLYREEAFF. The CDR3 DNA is TGTGCCAGCAGCCTTTACCGGGAGGAAGCTTTCTTT.

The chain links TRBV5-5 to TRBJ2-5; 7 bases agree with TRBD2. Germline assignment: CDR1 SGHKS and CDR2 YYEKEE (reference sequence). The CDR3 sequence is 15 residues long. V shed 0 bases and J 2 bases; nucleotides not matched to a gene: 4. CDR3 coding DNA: TGTGCCAGCAGCTTGGTATGGACTAGGCAAGAGACCCAGTACTTC. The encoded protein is CASSLVWTRQETQYF.

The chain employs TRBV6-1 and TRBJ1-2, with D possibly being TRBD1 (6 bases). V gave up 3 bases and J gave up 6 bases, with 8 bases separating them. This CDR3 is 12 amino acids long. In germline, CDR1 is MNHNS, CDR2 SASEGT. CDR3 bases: TGTGCCAGCAGTGAGGGGGCGAATGGCTACACCTTC. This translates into CASSEGANGYTF.

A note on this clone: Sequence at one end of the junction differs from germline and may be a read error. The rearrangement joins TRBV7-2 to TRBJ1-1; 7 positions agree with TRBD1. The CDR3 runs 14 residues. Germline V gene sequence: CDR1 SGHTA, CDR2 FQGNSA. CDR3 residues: CASSSNTGQPDAFF. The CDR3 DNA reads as TGTGCCAGCAGCTCTAATACGGGACAGCCTGACGCTTTCTTT.

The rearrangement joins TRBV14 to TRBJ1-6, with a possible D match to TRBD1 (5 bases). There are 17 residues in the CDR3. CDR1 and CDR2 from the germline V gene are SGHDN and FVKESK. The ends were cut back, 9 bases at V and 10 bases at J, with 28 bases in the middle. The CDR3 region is CASSALRGGVSESPLHF. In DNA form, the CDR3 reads TGTGCCAGTTCCGCCTTGAGGGGTGGTGTATCGGAATCACCCCTCCACTTT.

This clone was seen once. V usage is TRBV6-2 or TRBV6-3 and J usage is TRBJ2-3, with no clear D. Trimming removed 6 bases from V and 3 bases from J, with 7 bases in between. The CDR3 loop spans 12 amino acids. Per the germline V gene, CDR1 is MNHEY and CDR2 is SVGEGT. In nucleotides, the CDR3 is TGTGCCAGCAGCGACCGGACAGATACGCAGTATTTT. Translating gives CASSDRTDTQYF.

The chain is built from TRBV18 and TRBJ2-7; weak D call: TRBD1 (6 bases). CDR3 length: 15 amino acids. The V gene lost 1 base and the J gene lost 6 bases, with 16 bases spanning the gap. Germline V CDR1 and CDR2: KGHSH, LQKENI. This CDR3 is CASSPQNSVGAEQYF. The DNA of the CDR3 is TGTGCCAGCTCACCACAGAACAGCGTGGGGGCCGAGCAGTACTTC.